The 8 T cell receptor beta chains listed next were all sequenced from one sample in a study of memory CD4+ T cells and cytomegalovirus serostatus. Assay: immunoSEQ multiplex PCR; the TCRdb copy retains only in-frame clones and omits some. The sample carries around 76,000 clones, roughly 80% recorded once. The sort gate was single viable CD3+CD4+CD8-CD45RO+ cells for memory CD4+ T cells. Sequencing was performed on memory CD4+ T cells from blood. These receptors were taken from an adult in good health and CMV-seropositive.

This clone has only a few counts. The chain joins TRBV7-9 to TRBJ1-1, with D unresolved. Germline CDR1 and CDR2: SEHNR and FQNEAQ (reference sequence). V shed 3 bases and J shed 11 bases, with 4 bases lying between them. CDR3 length: 9 residues. CDR3: CASSLNAFF. CDR3 bases: TGTGCCAGCAGCTTGAATGCTTTCTTT.

The rearrangement joins TRBV10-3 to TRBJ2-1; D gene unclear. Trimming left V 6 bases short and J 5 bases short, with 5 bases between. The CDR3 has 11 amino acids. Looked up from germline, CDR1 is ENHRY and CDR2 is SYGVKD. CDR3 protein: CAISPDNEQFF. CDR3 nucleotides: TGTGCCATCAGCCCAGACAATGAGCAGTTCTTC.

This chain connects TRBV2 to TRBJ1-6; tentatively, D is TRBD1 (5 bases). The CDR3 loop spans 15 amino acids. Trimming removed 0 bases at V and 7 bases at J, with 10 bases between. CDR1 and CDR2 from the germline V gene are SNHLY and FYNNEI. CDR3 in DNA: TGTGCCAGCAGTGAAGCGGGGGTCGGAAATTCACCCCTCCACTTT. It is translated as CASSEAGVGNSPLHF. The full variable domain, completed using reference TRBV2 and TRBJ1-6, is EPEVTQTPSHQVTQMGQEVILRCVPISNHLYFYWYRQILGQKVEFLVSFYNNEISEKSEIFDDQFSVERPDGSNFTLKIRSTKLEDSAMYFCASSEAGVGNSPLHFGNGTRLTVT.

The V call is TRBV5-1, the J call TRBJ2-1; TRBD2 matches 12 bases. In germline, CDR1 is SGHRS, CDR2 YFSETQ. V was pared by 3 bases and J by 8 bases, with 12 bases of the junction left unmatched. The CDR3 consists of 17 residues. CDR3: CASSSGLAGGVVDEQFF. In DNA form, the CDR3 reads TGCGCCAGCAGCTCGGGACTAGCGGGTGGCGTAGTTGATGAGCAGTTCTTC.

CDR3 loop: CAISEGGDEQFF. CDR3 coding DNA: TGTGCCATCAGTGAAGGGGGTGATGAGCAGTTCTTC. The chain carries TRBV10-3 and TRBJ2-1; D possibly corresponds to TRBD1 (6 bases). Germline V gene lookup returns CDR1 ENHRY and CDR2 SYGVKD. V was shortened by 3 bases and J by 8 bases, with 8 bases between the two germline ends. There are 12 residues in the CDR3.

This rearrangement joins TRBV11-2 to TRBJ2-7; D possibly matches TRBD1 or TRBD2 (5 bases each). The CDR3 sequence is 13 residues long. V shed 5 bases and J shed 2 bases, with 10 bases lying between them. Germline V gives CDR1 SGHAT, CDR2 FQNNGV. The CDR3 sequence: CASSRDGPYEQYV. CDR3 in DNA: TGTGCCAGCAGCAGGGACGGACCCTACGAGCAGTACGTC.

The CDR3 sequence: CASSEAPPSKHSGNTIYF. CDR3 coding DNA: TGTGCCAGCAGTGAAGCGCCTCCTTCAAAACACTCTGGAAACACCATATATTTT. The J gene is TRBJ1-3, the V gene TRBV2; no definite D call. With 0 bases removed from V and 0 bases from J, the gap between germline ends came to 15 bases. There are 18 residues in the CDR3. CDR1 and CDR2 (germline): SNHLY, FYNNEI.

This clone appeared once. V and J are TRBV2 and TRBJ1-4; 9 bases align to TRBD1. V was clipped by 2 bases and J by 10 bases; unmatched bases: 14. The length of the CDR3 is 17 residues. In germline, CDR1 is SNHLY, CDR2 FYNNEI. The CDR3 protein is CASSETLPGTGWVKLFF. The CDR3 DNA follows: TGTGCCAGCAGTGAAACTCTACCCGGGACAGGGTGGGTAAAACTGTTTTTT.